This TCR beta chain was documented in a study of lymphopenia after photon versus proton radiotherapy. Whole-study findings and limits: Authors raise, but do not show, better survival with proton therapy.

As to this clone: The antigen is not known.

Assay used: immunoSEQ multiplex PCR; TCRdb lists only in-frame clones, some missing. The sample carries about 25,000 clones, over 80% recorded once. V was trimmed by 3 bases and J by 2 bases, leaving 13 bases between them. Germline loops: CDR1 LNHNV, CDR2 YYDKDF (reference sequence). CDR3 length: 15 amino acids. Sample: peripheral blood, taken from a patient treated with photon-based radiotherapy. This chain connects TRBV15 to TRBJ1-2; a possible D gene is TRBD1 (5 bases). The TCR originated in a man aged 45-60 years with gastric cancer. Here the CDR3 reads CATSRAVGQNYGYTF. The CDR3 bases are TGTGCCACCAGCAGGGCCGTGGGGCAGAACTATGGCTACACCTTC.